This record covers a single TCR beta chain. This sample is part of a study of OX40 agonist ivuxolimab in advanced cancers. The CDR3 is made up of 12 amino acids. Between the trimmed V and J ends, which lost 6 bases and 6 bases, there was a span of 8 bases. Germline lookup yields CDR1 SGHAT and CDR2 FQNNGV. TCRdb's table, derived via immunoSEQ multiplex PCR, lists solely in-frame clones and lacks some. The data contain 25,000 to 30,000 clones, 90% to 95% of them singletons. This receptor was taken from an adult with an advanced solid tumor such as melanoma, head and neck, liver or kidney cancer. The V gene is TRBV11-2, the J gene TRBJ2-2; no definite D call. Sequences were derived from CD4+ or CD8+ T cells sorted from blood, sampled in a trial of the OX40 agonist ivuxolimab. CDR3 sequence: CASSLIPGELFF. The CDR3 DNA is TGTGCCAGCAGTCTCATACCCGGGGAGCTGTTTTTT.